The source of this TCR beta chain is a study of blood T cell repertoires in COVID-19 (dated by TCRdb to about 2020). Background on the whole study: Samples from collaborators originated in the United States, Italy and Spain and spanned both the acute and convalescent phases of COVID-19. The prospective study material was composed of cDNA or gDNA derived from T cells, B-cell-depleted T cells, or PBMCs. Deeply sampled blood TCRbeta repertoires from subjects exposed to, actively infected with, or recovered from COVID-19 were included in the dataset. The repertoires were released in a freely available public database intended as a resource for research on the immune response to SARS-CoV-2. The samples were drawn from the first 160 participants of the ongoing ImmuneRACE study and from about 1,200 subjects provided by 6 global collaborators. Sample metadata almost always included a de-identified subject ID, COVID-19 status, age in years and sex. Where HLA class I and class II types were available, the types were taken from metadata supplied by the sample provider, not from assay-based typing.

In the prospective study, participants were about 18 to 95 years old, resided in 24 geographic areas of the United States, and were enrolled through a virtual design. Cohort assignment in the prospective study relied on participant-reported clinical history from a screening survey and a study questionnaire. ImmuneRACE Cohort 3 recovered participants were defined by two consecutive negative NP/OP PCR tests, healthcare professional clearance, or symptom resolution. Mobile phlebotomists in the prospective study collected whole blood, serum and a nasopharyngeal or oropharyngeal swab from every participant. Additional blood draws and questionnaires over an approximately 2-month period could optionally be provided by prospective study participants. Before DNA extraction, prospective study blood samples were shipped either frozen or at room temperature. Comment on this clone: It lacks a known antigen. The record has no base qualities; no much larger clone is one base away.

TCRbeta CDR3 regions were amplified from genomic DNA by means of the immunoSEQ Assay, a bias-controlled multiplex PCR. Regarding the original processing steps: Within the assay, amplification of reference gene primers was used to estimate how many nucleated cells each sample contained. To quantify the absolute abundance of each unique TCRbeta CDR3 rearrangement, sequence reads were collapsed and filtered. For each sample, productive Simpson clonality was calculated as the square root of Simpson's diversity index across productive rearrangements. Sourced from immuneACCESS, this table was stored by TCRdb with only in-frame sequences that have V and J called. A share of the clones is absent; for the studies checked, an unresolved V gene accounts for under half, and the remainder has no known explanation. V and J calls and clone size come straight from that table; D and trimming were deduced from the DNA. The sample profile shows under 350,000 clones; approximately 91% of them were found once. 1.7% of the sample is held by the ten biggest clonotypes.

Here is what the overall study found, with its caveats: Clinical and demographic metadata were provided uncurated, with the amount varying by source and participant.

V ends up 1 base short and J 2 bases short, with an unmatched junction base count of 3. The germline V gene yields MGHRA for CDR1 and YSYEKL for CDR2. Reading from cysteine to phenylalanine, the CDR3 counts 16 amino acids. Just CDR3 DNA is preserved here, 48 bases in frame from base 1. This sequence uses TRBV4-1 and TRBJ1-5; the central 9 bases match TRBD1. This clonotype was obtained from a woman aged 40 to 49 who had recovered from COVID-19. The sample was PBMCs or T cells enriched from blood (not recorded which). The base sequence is TGCGCCAGCAGCCAAGTGGGACAGGGACGCAATCAGCCCCAGCATTTT. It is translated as CASSQVGQGRNQPQHF.